This entry lists 25 T cell receptor beta chains sequenced from one sample in a study of blood T cell repertoires in COVID-19. Measured with immunoSEQ multiplex PCR; TCRdb has only the in-frame clones, and not every one. The sample contains 100,000 to 150,000 clones, roughly 89% of which appear only once. Sequencing was carried out using PBMCs or T cells enriched from blood (not recorded which). These receptors all stem from a woman in her 30s who had recovered from COVID-19.

The V and J genes are TRBV4-1 and TRBJ2-1; TRBD2 aligns across 10 bases. Germline CDR1 MGHRA, CDR2 YSYEKL. The J segment lost 10 bases and the V segment lost 0 bases, leaving 12 bases of the junction unmatched. This CDR3 has 17 amino acids. CDR3 in DNA: TGCGCCAGCAGCCAAGATCTACTAGCGGGGACGCGAAGAGAGCAGTTCTTC. It encodes CASSQDLLAGTRREQFF.

The chain employs TRBV5-4 and TRBJ2-7; the match to TRBD2 covers 10 bases. The J segment lost 0 bases and the V segment lost 4 bases, leaving 1 base of the junction unmatched. The CDR3 has 14 amino acids. Germline CDR1 and CDR2: SGHNT and YYREEE (reference sequence). The CDR3 nucleotides read TGTGCCAGCAGCCAGCGGGGGGGCTCCTACGAGCAGTACTTC. Translated, it gives CASSQRGGSYEQYF. The complete variable domain, with remaining parts taken from reference TRBV5-4 and TRBJ2-7, reads ETGVTQSPTHLIKTRGQQVTLRCSSQSGHNTVSWYQQALGQGPQFIFQYYREEENGRGNFPPRFSGLQFPNYSSELNVNALELDDSALYLCASSQRGGSYEQYFGPGTRLTVT.

The V and J genes are TRBV18 and TRBJ1-5; possibly TRBD1 for D (6 bases). CDR3 size: 15 residues. The V end was cut by 3 bases, the J end by 5 bases, with 14 bases between. The germline gives CDR1 KGHSH, CDR2 LQKENI. The CDR3 sequence: CASSPEVGADQPQHF. The CDR3 nucleotides are TGTGCCAGCTCACCCGAGGTGGGGGCCGATCAGCCCCAGCATTTT. The entire variable domain, with the rest obtained from reference TRBV18 and TRBJ1-5, is as follows: NAGVMQNPRHLVRRRGQEARLRCSPMKGHSHVYWYRQLPEEGLKFMVYLQKENIIDESGMPKERFSAEFPKEGPSILRIQQVVRGDSAAYFCASSPEVGADQPQHFGDGTRLSIL.

This chain uses TRBV12-5 with TRBJ2-5, with TRBD2 as a possible D gene (5 bases). This CDR3 comprises 12 residues. Trimming took 7 bases from V and 4 from J, leaving 10 bases between them. Looked up from germline, CDR1 is LGHNT and CDR2 is FRNRAP. CDR3 in DNA: TGTGCTAGTGCCCGAGGGCGAGAGACCCAGTACTTC. As protein: CASARGRETQYF.

This chain uses TRBV30 with TRBJ2-1, with TRBD2 identical over 9 bases. V was pared by 0 bases and J by 11 bases, with 5 bases of the junction left unmatched. Germline V gene lookup returns CDR1 GTSNPN and CDR2 SVGIG (reference sequence). The CDR3 runs to 13 residues. In DNA form, the CDR3 reads TGTGCCTGGAGTGTACTAGCGGGTATCCAGCAGTTCTTC. Its translation: CAWSVLAGIQQFF.

This clone came up a few times. This rearrangement joins TRBV30 to TRBJ2-6; 8 bases align to TRBD2. After removal of 4 bases from V and 0 bases from J, the junction contained 11 bases not matched to a gene. The CDR3 runs 18 residues. Germline-derived CDR1 and CDR2 are GTSNPN and SVGIG (reference sequence). The CDR3 protein is CAWIGSSGLPSGANVLTF. The CDR3 DNA is TGTGCCTGGATCGGGTCTAGCGGGCTCCCCTCTGGGGCCAACGTCCTGACTTTC.

The V call is TRBV5-6, the J call TRBJ2-6; D gene unclear. This CDR3 is 14 amino acids long. Trimming shortened V by 4 bases and J by 4 bases, and 9 bases separated the two germline ends. Germline V gene sequence: CDR1 SGHDT, CDR2 YYEEEE. CDR3 sequence (DNA): TGTGCCAGCAGCCACGGTTACGGGGCCAACGTCCTGACTTTC. Translation gives CASSHGYGANVLTF. The full variable domain, completed using reference TRBV5-6 and TRBJ2-6, is DAGVTQSPTHLIKTRGQQVTLRCSPKSGHDTVSWYQQALGQGPQFIFQYYEEEERQRGNFPDRFSGHQFPNYSSELNVNALLLGDSALYLCASSHGYGANVLTFGAGSRLTVL.

This clone was recorded only once. V gene TRBV11-2 combines with J gene TRBJ2-3; TRBD2 is a possible D gene (5 bases). The V gene's germline CDR1 is SGHAT and CDR2 FQNNGV. This CDR3 comprises 15 residues. The V gene lost 6 bases and the J gene lost 0 bases, with 13 bases spanning the gap. Here the CDR3 DNA reads TGTGCCAGCAGTATAATAGCGACTAGCACAGATACGCAGTATTTT. Residues: CASSIIATSTDTQYF.

This sequence joins TRBV6-2 or TRBV6-3 and TRBJ1-6, with D possibly being TRBD1 (5 bases). The germline CDR1 and CDR2 sequences are MNHEY and SVGEGT. This CDR3 comprises 19 residues. V shed 0 bases and J shed 2 bases, with 17 bases lying between them. CDR3 residues: CASSYSITAGTTYNSPLHF. CDR3 coding DNA: TGTGCCAGCAGTTACTCGATCACAGCGGGGACTACCTATAATTCACCCCTCCACTTT.

This clone has just a few counts. In DNA form, the CDR3 reads TGTGCCAGCAGCTCCTCGGGGGGGCTCGCGTTCTTC. Protein sequence: CASSSSGGLAFF. The chain uses TRBV9 and TRBJ2-1, with 8 bases that match TRBD2. J was trimmed by 15 bases and V by 4 bases; bases with no gene match: 9. Germline V gene lookup returns CDR1 SGDLS and CDR2 YYNGEE. The CDR3 has 12 residues. Variable domain in full (rest from reference TRBV9 and TRBJ2-1): DSGVTQTPKHLITATGQRVTLRCSPRSGDLSVYWYQQSLDQGLQFLIQYYNGEERAKGNILERFSAQQFPDLHSELNLSSLELGDSALYFCASSSSGGLAFFGPGTRLTVL.

The chain joins TRBV6-2 or TRBV6-3 to TRBJ2-5, with D maybe TRBD2 (6 bases). The CDR3 covers 16 residues. V dropped 4 bases and J dropped 4 bases, with 19 bases sitting between them. The germline V gene encodes CDR1 MNHEY and CDR2 SVGEGT. The CDR3: CASSSGMGTSGETQYF. In nucleotides, the CDR3 is TGTGCCAGCAGTTCAGGTATGGGGACTTCAGGAGAGACCCAGTACTTC.

This rearrangement joins TRBV3-1 (or the pseudogene TRBV3-2) to TRBJ2-1; 7 nucleotides match TRBD1. Unmatched junction bases numbered 3, after V lost 0 bases and J lost 13 bases. The CDR3 has 12 residues. Germline assignment: CDR1 LGHDT and CDR2 YNNKEL (reference sequence). DNA of the CDR3: TGTGCCAGCAGCCAAGATAGGGACAGTCAGTTCTTC. Protein sequence: CASSQDRDSQFF.

The chain recombines TRBV2 with TRBJ2-7, with D maybe TRBD1 (5 bases). The CDR3 is 13 amino acids. Germline CDR1 SNHLY, CDR2 FYNNEI. The germline V and J ends were trimmed by 5 bases and 4 bases, with 12 bases remaining between them. The CDR3 region is CASSTTGAYEQYF. For the CDR3, the DNA is TGTGCCAGCAGTACGACTGGGGCGTACGAGCAGTACTTC. Using reference TRBV2 and TRBJ2-7 for the parts outside the CDR3, the full variable domain is EPEVTQTPSHQVTQMGQEVILRCVPISNHLYFYWYRQILGQKVEFLVSFYNNEISEKSEIFDDQFSVERPDGSNFTLKIRSTKLEDSAMYFCASSTTGAYEQYFGPGTRLTVT.

The J gene is TRBJ2-7, the V gene TRBV5-6; a possible D gene is TRBD1 (6 bases). V was trimmed by 0 bases and J by 0 bases, leaving 16 bases between them. Germline CDR1 SGHDT, CDR2 YYEEEE. The length of the CDR3 is 17 residues. The CDR3 DNA reads as TGTGCCAGCAGCTTGGTTTTACAGGGAAGTCCCTCCTACGAGCAGTACTTC. Protein: CASSLVLQGSPSYEQYF.

This chain links TRBV13 with TRBJ2-5, with D possibly matching TRBD1 (5 bases). The V gene lost 4 bases and the J gene lost 0 bases, with 15 bases spanning the gap. Germline CDR1 and CDR2: PRHDT and FYEKMQ (reference sequence). The CDR3 has 16 residues. The CDR3 nucleotides read TGTGCCAGCAGCTCACAGGCCGGGCCACACCAAGAGACCCAGTACTTC. Translating it yields CASSSQAGPHQETQYF.

CDR3 sequence reads: CASSQGGRPYEQYF. CDR3 bases: TGCGCCAGCAGCCAAGGGGGCAGGCCCTACGAGCAGTACTTC. The chain is built from TRBV4-3 and TRBJ2-7, with a weak D call TRBD1 (5 bases). V dropped 1 base and J dropped 2 bases, with 9 bases sitting between them. The germline gives CDR1 LGHNA, CDR2 YSLEER. The CDR3 is 14 residues long.

The sample holds a few counts of this clone. The gene calls are TRBV6-5 and TRBJ2-1; tentatively, D is TRBD2 (5 bases). This CDR3 region has 14 residues. Germline values: CDR1 MNHEY, CDR2 SVGAGI. Trimming took off 5 bases at V and 4 bases at J, with 12 bases between the two ends. The CDR3 DNA reads as TGTGCCAGCAGTCCTGCGGGTAATTACAATGAGCAGTTCTTC. It is translated as CASSPAGNYNEQFF.

As DNA, the CDR3 is TGTGCCAGCAGCCCCCTGGGGTTGGGGAAGGGGAGGCAACTGTTTTTT. It yields the protein CASSPLGLGKGRQLFF. The V gene is TRBV7-2, the J gene TRBJ1-4, with a possible D match to TRBD1 (5 bases). Trimming shortened V by 5 bases and J by 12 bases, and 25 bases separated the two germline ends. CDR3 length: 16 residues. The V gene's germline CDR1 is SGHTA and CDR2 FQGNSA.

The CDR3 loop is CASGGQMAETQYF. DNA of the CDR3: TGCGCCAGCGGAGGCCAGATGGCGGAGACCCAGTACTTC. This chain links TRBV4-1 with TRBJ2-5; the D gene is possibly TRBD2 (5 bases). The CDR3 sequence is 13 residues long. V lost 8 bases and J 5 bases, leaving 15 bases between the germline ends. Germline assignment: CDR1 MGHRA and CDR2 YSYEKL.

The chain combines TRBV7-9 with TRBJ2-1; perhaps TRBD2 as D (6 bases). Germline V lookup: CDR1 SEHNR, CDR2 FQNEAQ (reference sequence). Trimming removed 4 bases from V and 4 bases from J, with 11 bases in between. CDR3 size: 14 residues. The CDR3 coding sequence is TGTGCCAGCAGCTCGGACTACTTATACAATGAGCAGTTCTTC. This codes for CASSSDYLYNEQFF.

The chain uses TRBV7-9 and TRBJ1-1, with TRBD1 as a possible D gene (5 bases). Trimming left V 8 bases short and J 9 bases short, with 10 bases between. CDR3 length: 10 amino acids. Germline-derived CDR1 and CDR2 are SEHNR and FQNEAQ (reference sequence). The CDR3, as DNA: TGTGCCAGCCAGGGAAACCAAGCTTTCTTT. Amino acids: CASQGNQAFF. Combining the CDR3 with reference TRBV7-9 and TRBJ1-1 gives the whole variable domain DTGVSQNPRHKITKRGQNVTFRCDPISEHNRLYWYRQTLGQGPEFLTYFQNEAQLEKSRLLSDRFSAERPKGSFSTLEIQRTEQGDSAMYLCASQGNQAFFGQGTRLTVV.

The gene calls are TRBV6-2 or TRBV6-3 and TRBJ2-7; 8 nucleotides line up with TRBD2. This CDR3 contains 15 residues. Looked up from germline, CDR1 is MNHEY and CDR2 is SVGEGT. V lost 5 bases, J lost 3 bases, and 9 bases stayed unmatched. This chain's CDR3 is CASSAGLAGVYEQYF. The CDR3 coding sequence is TGTGCCAGCAGTGCCGGACTAGCTGGGGTCTACGAGCAGTACTTC.

The gene calls are TRBV7-3 and TRBJ2-3; D is possibly TRBD2 (5 bases). The CDR3 is made up of 15 amino acids. Germline CDR1 is SGHTA and CDR2 is FQGTGA. The germline V and J ends were trimmed by 2 bases and 3 bases, with 12 bases remaining between them. CDR3 protein: CASSLPRGPTDTQYF. CDR3 DNA sequence: TGTGCCAGCAGCTTACCCCGGGGTCCGACAGATACGCAGTATTTT.

The rearrangement uses TRBV16 and TRBJ1-1, with D unresolved. The CDR3 length is 18 residues. Trimming removed 2 bases at V and 3 bases at J, with 22 bases between. Germline V lookup: CDR1 KGHSY, CDR2 FQNENV. The CDR3 bases are TGTGCCAGCAGCCAACGGCTCAGGTCCTTTCGGCTGGACACTGAAGCTTTCTTT. Its translation is CASSQRLRSFRLDTEAFF.

The chain joins TRBV24-1 to TRBJ1-1, with no clear D. CDR1 is KGHDR, CDR2 SFDVKD, per germline. The CDR3 runs to 13 residues. Trimming left V 6 bases short and J 1 base short, with 8 bases between. CDR3: CATSTEGNTEAFF. In nucleotides, the CDR3 is TGTGCCACCAGTACCGAGGGGAACACTGAAGCTTTCTTT.